This TCR beta chain is from a study of shared clonotypes between healthy human individuals. Overall study results and limits: Compared with clonotypes that all four donors shared, non-shared clonotypes had lower generation probabilities.

CDR3 length equals 18 residues. V was clipped by 4 bases and J by 0 bases; unmatched bases: 10. CDR1 SGHDT and CDR2 YYEEEE come from the germline V gene. On this clone itself: Its antigen is not identified.

Genomic DNA per cell subset filled all wells of several immunoSEQ plates. Libraries were prepared by immunoSEQ multiplex PCR; TCRdb keeps only in-frame clonotypes and omits some of them. The table records 2 million to 2.5 million clones, 90% to 97% of them present only once. The gene calls are TRBV5-6 and TRBJ2-7; TRBD2 matches at 13 bases. Sequenced sample: naive CD4+ T cells sorted from blood. Subset indicated: CD45RA+ positively selected. The TCR was taken from a man aged 18 to 35 in good health. CDR3 residues: CASSLRTSGRFPSYEQYF. For the CDR3, the DNA is TGTGCCAGCAGCCTAAGGACTAGCGGGAGATTCCCCTCCTACGAGCAGTACTTC.